The 8 T cell receptor beta chains given below trace back to one sample, sequenced in a study of T cell responses to AZD1222 COVID-19 vaccine. The assay was immunoSEQ multiplex PCR, and TCRdb's table has in-frame clones only and misses some. The sample shows about 110,000 clones, almost 90% of them seen only once. Here the sequenced sample was peripheral blood, taken on day 0 of AZD1222 vaccination. The receptors were sampled from an adult in good health.

This chain joins TRBV4-2 and TRBJ1-1, with a tentative D call TRBD1 (6 bases). With 0 bases removed from V and 8 bases from J, the gap between germline ends came to 16 bases. Germline loops: CDR1 LGHNA, CDR2 YNFKEQ. The CDR3 covers 15 residues. CDR3 DNA: TGTGCCAGCAGCCAAGAGGCGCGAGGGGGGAGGGAAGCTTTCTTT. This encodes CASSQEARGGREAFF.

V and J are TRBV23-1 and TRBJ2-7; 9 bases match TRBD1. TRBV23-1 is marked as an open reading frame, function uncertain. V dropped 8 bases and J dropped 3; count of bases not matched to a gene: 11. The CDR3 consists of 15 residues. The CDR3 protein is CASGPRWDRVYEQYF. In nucleotides, the CDR3 is TGCGCCAGCGGACCGCGCTGGGACAGGGTCTACGAGCAGTACTTC.

V is TRBV9 and J is TRBJ2-2; perhaps D is TRBD1 or TRBD2 (5 bases each). Germline CDR1 reads SGDLS; CDR2 reads YYNGEE. The CDR3 extends over 13 amino acids. The V gene lost 0 bases and the J gene lost 7 bases, with 7 bases spanning the gap. The CDR3 DNA is TGTGCCAGCAGCGTAGATGGGGGCGGGGAGCTGTTTTTT. It is translated as CASSVDGGGELFF.

The V call is TRBV10-3, the J call TRBJ1-1; 9 positions match TRBD1. CDR1 and CDR2 (germline): ENHRY, SYGVKD. The J segment lost 5 bases and the V segment lost 6 bases, leaving 7 bases of the junction unmatched. The CDR3 has 14 residues. DNA for the CDR3: TGTGCCATCAGGGTGGGGGACAGGGATACTGAAGCTTTCTTT. Protein sequence: CAIRVGDRDTEAFF.

This chain links TRBV5-1 with TRBJ1-5; D unclear. The germline V and J ends were trimmed by 2 bases and 3 bases, with 6 bases remaining between them. From germline, CDR1 is SGHRS and CDR2 YFSETQ. The CDR3 has 13 residues. CDR3 DNA: TGCGCCAGCAGCTTCGCCGCCAATCAGCCCCAGCATTTT. Its translation: CASSFAANQPQHF.

V and J are TRBV6-5 and TRBJ1-5; D may be TRBD1 (5 bases). Germline lookup yields CDR1 MNHEY and CDR2 SVGAGI. The CDR3 has 15 amino acids. V was clipped by 4 bases and J by 2 bases, with 12 bases between them. Here the CDR3 DNA reads TGTGCCAGCAGTTTCCGAGGGGAAGGCAATCAGCCCCAGCATTTT. Its protein is CASSFRGEGNQPQHF.

As DNA, the CDR3 is TGTGCCAGCAGTTACTCTGCAGTCTTAGTCATCGGGGAGCTGTTTTTT. As protein: CASSYSAVLVIGELFF. The V gene is TRBV6-5, the J gene TRBJ2-2, with unresolved D. Trimming stripped 0 bases from V and 7 bases from J, with 15 bases between. The germline CDR1 and CDR2 sequences are MNHEY and SVGAGI. This CDR3 contains 16 residues.

The chain carries TRBV11-2 and TRBJ1-6; 7 nucleotides agree with TRBD1. From germline, CDR1 is SGHAT and CDR2 FQNNGV. Trimming cost V 5 bases and J 5 bases; bases outside gene matches: 6. This CDR3 spans 15 amino acids. The CDR3 region is CASSQATGNNSPLHF. In DNA, the CDR3 is TGTGCCAGCAGCCAAGCGACAGGGAATAATTCACCCCTCCACTTT.